The present T cell receptor (beta chain) was sequenced within a study of blood T cell repertoires in COVID-19. Study at large: Samples came from the United States, Italy and Spain, spanning acute and convalescent COVID-19. In each case, the material was cDNA or gDNA derived from T cells, B-cell-depleted T cells, or PBMCs.

Methods used by the authors: Estimation of nucleated cell counts was performed using reference gene primer amplification. Only in-frame clones appear in the TCRdb table, and some are missing; sequencing was by immunoSEQ multiplex PCR. Clonal size and the V and J genes are those of that table, whereas D and trimming came from the DNA. The data show 100,000 to 150,000 clones, 60% to 75% seen once. Material for sequencing was peripheral blood. This clonotype originated in a woman in her 70s with acute or convalescent COVID-19.

The CDR3 region is CATSRDPGEEKLFF. The CDR3 nucleotides read TGTGCCACCAGCAGAGATCCGGGGGAAGAAAAACTGTTTTTT. The chain carries TRBV15 and TRBJ1-4, with D possibly TRBD1 on 5 matching bases. CDR1 LNHNV and CDR2 YYDKDF come from the germline V gene (reference sequence). With 0 bases removed from V and 8 bases from J, the gap between germline ends came to 10 bases. This CDR3 has 14 amino acids.